These 17 T cell receptor beta chains came from one sample sequenced in a study of cytomegalovirus exposure and HLA in healthy donors. PCR primers comprised 60 Vbeta and 13 Jbeta primers. Assay used: immunoSEQ multiplex PCR; TCRdb lists only in-frame clones, some missing. The data show around 110,000 clones, with around 70% seen just once and roughly 8.7% held by the top ten. Sequencing was carried out using PBMCs. Receptors were obtained from a man between 25 and 39 years old in good health and CMV-seropositive.

CDR3 sequence reads: CASSSRRGAGETQYF. The CDR3 nucleotides read TGCGCCAGCAGCTCACGTCGGGGGGCCGGTGAGACCCAGTACTTC. The chain carries TRBV5-1 and TRBJ2-5; maybe TRBD2 (7 bases). V was pared by 3 bases and J by 5 bases, with 17 bases between. This CDR3 is built from 15 residues. Looked up from germline, CDR1 is SGHRS and CDR2 is YFSETQ.

The genes are TRBV11-3 and TRBJ2-5; 11 nucleotides agree with TRBD2. This CDR3 comprises 13 residues. V shed 5 bases, J shed 4 bases, and the junction held 0 bases outside the gene matches. Germline values: CDR1 SGHNT, CDR2 YENEEA. Written as DNA, the CDR3 is TGTGCCAGCAGCACTAGCGGGGGAGAGACCCAGTACTTC. It is translated as CASSTSGGETQYF.

The chain joins TRBV4-2 to TRBJ2-1; D gene uncertain. The CDR3 loop spans 12 amino acids. V lost 3 bases to trimming and J lost 8 bases, with 8 bases between them. Per the germline V gene, CDR1 is LGHNA and CDR2 is YNFKEQ. The CDR3 reads CASSHDTDEQFF. CDR3 DNA: TGTGCCAGCAGCCACGACACTGATGAGCAGTTCTTC.

The chain carries TRBV28 and TRBJ2-7; 9 nucleotides match TRBD2. The CDR3 sequence is 16 residues long. V dropped 2 bases and J dropped 3; count of bases not matched to a gene: 8. The germline V gene encodes CDR1 MDHEN and CDR2 SYDVKM. CDR3 sequence (DNA): TGTGCCAGCAGTTTACTGAGTAGCGGGGGAGTCTACGAGCAGTACTTC. Amino acid sequence: CASSLLSSGGVYEQYF.

This chain connects TRBV12-5 to TRBJ1-1; the match to TRBD1 covers 10 bases. Trimming cost V 1 base and J 3 bases; bases outside gene matches: 5. The germline gives CDR1 LGHNT, CDR2 FRNRAP. The CDR3 covers 16 residues. CDR3 region: CASGLEGQGPDTEAFF. DNA for the CDR3: TGTGCTAGTGGTTTGGAGGGACAGGGGCCCGACACTGAAGCTTTCTTT.

The V call is TRBV19, the J call TRBJ2-6; D perhaps matches TRBD2 (6 bases). The V end was cut by 6 bases, the J end by 4 bases, with 22 bases between. This CDR3 contains 18 residues. CDR1 and CDR2 (germline): LNHDA, SQIVND (reference sequence). The CDR3 loop is CASSSVRTNAGGANVLTF. CDR3 nucleotide sequence: TGTGCCAGTAGCTCCGTGAGGACTAACGCGGGAGGGGCCAACGTCCTGACTTTC.

Comments on this clone: At one of its ends the junction is not consistent with the germline gene, which may arise from a read error. The chain links TRBV10-3 to TRBJ1-3, with D maybe TRBD1 (6 bases). The germline CDR1 and CDR2 sequences are ENHRY and SYGVKD. CDR3 length equals 15 residues. The CDR3 sequence is CVIGGGGSSGNTIYF. As DNA, the CDR3 is TGTGTCATCGGGGGCGGAGGAAGCTCTGGAAACACCATATATTTT.

The chain couples TRBV27 to TRBJ1-1, with D tentatively TRBD1 (6 bases). From germline, CDR1 is MNHEY and CDR2 SMNVEV (reference sequence). The CDR3 has 17 amino acids. Trimming pared 1 base from V and 3 bases from J, leaving 18 bases between. The CDR3 loop reads CASSLFGTRVGDTEAFF. The DNA for the CDR3 is TGTGCCAGCAGTTTATTCGGGACAAGGGTCGGGGACACTGAAGCTTTCTTT.

The CDR3 sequence is CASSQTDRRETQYF. The CDR3 DNA is TGTGCCAGCAGCCAGACAGACCGACGGGAGACCCAGTACTTC. The genes are TRBV7-9 and TRBJ2-5, with a weak D call TRBD1 (5 bases). CDR3 size: 14 residues. The germline V and J ends were trimmed by 5 bases and 5 bases, with 15 bases remaining between them. Germline V gene lookup returns CDR1 SEHNR and CDR2 FQNEAQ (reference sequence).

The sample holds one count of this clone. The junction departs from the called germline gene at one end, perhaps through a read error. The rearrangement uses TRBV19 and TRBJ1-6; D uncertain. The length of the CDR3 is 16 residues. Germline V CDR1 and CDR2: LNHDA, SQIVND (reference sequence). In DNA form, the CDR3 reads TGTGCCAGTAGTCTAGAGACCGGGATCCGCAATTCACCCCTCCACTTT. This sequence encodes CASSLETGIRNSPLHF.

The V call is TRBV18, the J call TRBJ2-7; D is perhaps TRBD2 (5 bases). The CDR3 runs to 13 residues. The ends were cut back, 4 bases at V and 2 bases at J, with 9 bases in the middle. Germline values: CDR1 KGHSH, CDR2 LQKENI. CDR3 coding DNA: TGTGCCAGCTCACTCGGGGAAGCCTACGAGCAGTACGTC. Its translation is CASSLGEAYEQYV.

The J gene is TRBJ1-4, the V gene TRBV28, with a tentative D call TRBD1 (5 bases). Trimming cost V 6 bases and J 7 bases, with 18 bases left between them. CDR1 and CDR2 (germline): MDHEN, SYDVKM. This CDR3 has 15 amino acids. As DNA, the CDR3 is TGTGCCAGCAGGGACGCCCAGGGCGTCTTTGAAAAACTGTTTTTT. This encodes CASRDAQGVFEKLFF. Complete variable domain (other parts from reference TRBV28 and TRBJ1-4): DVKVTQSSRYLVKRTGEKVFLECVQDMDHENMFWYRQDPGLGLRLIYFSYDVKMKEKGDIPEGYSVSREKKERFSLILESASTNQTSMYLCASRDAQGVFEKLFFGSGTQLSVL.

This clone was observed a few times. This rearrangement joins TRBV7-9 to TRBJ1-2; D is uncertain. The CDR3 loop spans 13 amino acids. Germline V CDR1 and CDR2: SEHNR, FQNEAQ (reference sequence). Between the trimmed V and J ends, which lost 1 base and 9 bases, there was a span of 12 bases. The DNA for the CDR3 is TGTGCCAGCAGCTTAGGGGCAGCCCTGAGCTACACCTTC. Translated: CASSLGAALSYTF.

A single count supports this clone. In the same sample, other DNA sequences code for this CDR3. The chain is built from TRBV5-4 and TRBJ2-3; D possibly corresponds to TRBD1 (6 bases). Trimming pared 4 bases from V and 2 bases from J, leaving 20 bases between. CDR1 is SGHNT and CDR2 is YYREEE in the germline V gene (reference sequence). The CDR3 runs to 17 residues. The CDR3 nucleotides are TGTGCCAGCAGCCCCGGCGTATGGGACATCAACACAGATACGCAGTATTTT. It translates to CASSPGVWDINTDTQYF.

This clone was seen just once. The genes are TRBV15 and TRBJ2-3; 7 bases agree with TRBD2. Trimming took 10 bases from V and 2 from J; bases not matched to a gene: 9. The CDR3 totals 14 residues. Germline CDR1 and CDR2: LNHNV and YYDKDF (reference sequence). CDR3 sequence: CAIREALFTDTQYF. CDR3 nucleotide sequence: TGTGCCATCCGGGAGGCCCTGTTCACAGATACGCAGTATTTT.

The rearrangement links TRBV7-4 to TRBJ1-6; 7 bases agree with TRBD1. CDR3 length: 20 amino acids. Germline CDR1 SGHVT, CDR2 SQSDAQ. The J segment lost 7 bases and the V segment lost 5 bases, leaving 23 bases of the junction unmatched. The chain's CDR3 is CASSRQGIRPSGDGNSPLHF. The DNA for the CDR3 is TGTGCCAGCAGCCGACAGGGAATCAGGCCTTCAGGCGACGGAAATTCACCCCTCCACTTT.

V usage is TRBV7-9 and J usage is TRBJ1-5; 7 positions agree with TRBD1. Germline-derived CDR1 and CDR2 are SEHNR and FQNEAQ (reference sequence). V dropped 4 bases and J dropped 5; count of bases not matched to a gene: 2. The CDR3 length is 13 residues. The CDR3 sequence is CASSSTGYQPQHF. CDR3 DNA: TGTGCCAGCAGCTCGACAGGGTATCAGCCCCAGCATTTT.